This TCR beta chain was identified in a study of PD-1 blockade in classical Hodgkin lymphoma. Turning to the study itself: Patients were administered nivolumab (3 mg/kg intravenously) every 2 weeks.

Using immunoSEQ multiplex PCR, the repertoire was profiled, and TCRdb retains in-frame clones only, with some absent. The table records more than 50,000 clones, about 88% of them present only once. All the patients suffered relapse after autologous stem cell transplantation, and brentuximab vedotin exposure differed. The study, taken as a whole, reports: Prior to therapy, complete responders displayed diversity much like that of newly diagnosed patients.

Between the trimmed V and J ends, which lost 0 bases and 7 bases, there was a span of 10 bases. From germline, CDR1 is GTSNPN and CDR2 SVGIG (reference sequence). This CDR3 has 12 amino acids. Concerning this clone: Its antigen is not known.

The V and J genes are TRBV30 and TRBJ2-7; D gene uncertain. This material consisted of peripheral blood mononuclear cells (PBMCs), taken at baseline. This sequence was found in a human donor with classical Hodgkin lymphoma. The chain's CDR3 is CAWSVTAGEQYF. CDR3 sequence (DNA): TGTGCCTGGAGTGTGACGGCTGGAGAGCAGTACTTC.